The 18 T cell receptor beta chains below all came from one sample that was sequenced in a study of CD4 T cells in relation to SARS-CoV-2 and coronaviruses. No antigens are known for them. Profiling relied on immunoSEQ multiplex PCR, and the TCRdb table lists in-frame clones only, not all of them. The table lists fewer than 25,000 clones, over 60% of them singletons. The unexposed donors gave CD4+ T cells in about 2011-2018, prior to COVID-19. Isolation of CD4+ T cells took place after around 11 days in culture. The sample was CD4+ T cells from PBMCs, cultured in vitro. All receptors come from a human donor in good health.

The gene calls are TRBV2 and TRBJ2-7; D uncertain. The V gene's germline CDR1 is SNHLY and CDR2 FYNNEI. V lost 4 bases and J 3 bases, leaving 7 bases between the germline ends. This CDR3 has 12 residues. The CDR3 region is CASSVIDYEQYF. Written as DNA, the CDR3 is TGTGCCAGCAGTGTAATTGACTACGAGCAGTACTTC.

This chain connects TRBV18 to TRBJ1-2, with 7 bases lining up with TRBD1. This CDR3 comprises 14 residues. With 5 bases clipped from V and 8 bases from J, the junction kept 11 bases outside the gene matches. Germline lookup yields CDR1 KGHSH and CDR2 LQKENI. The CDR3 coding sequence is TGTGCCAGCTCAAGCGGGACAGCGAAGGAGGGCTACACCTTC. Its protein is CASSSGTAKEGYTF. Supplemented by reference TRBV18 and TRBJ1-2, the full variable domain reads NAGVMQNPRHLVRRRGQEARLRCSPMKGHSHVYWYRQLPEEGLKFMVYLQKENIIDESGMPKERFSAEFPKEGPSILRIQQVVRGDSAAYFCASSSGTAKEGYTFGSGTRLTVV.

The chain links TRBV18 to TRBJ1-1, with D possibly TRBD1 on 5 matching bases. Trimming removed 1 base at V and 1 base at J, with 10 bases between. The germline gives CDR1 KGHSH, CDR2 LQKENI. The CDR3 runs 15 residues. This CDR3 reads CASSPRGIENTEAFF. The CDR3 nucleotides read TGTGCCAGCTCACCACGGGGGATAGAGAACACTGAAGCTTTCTTT.

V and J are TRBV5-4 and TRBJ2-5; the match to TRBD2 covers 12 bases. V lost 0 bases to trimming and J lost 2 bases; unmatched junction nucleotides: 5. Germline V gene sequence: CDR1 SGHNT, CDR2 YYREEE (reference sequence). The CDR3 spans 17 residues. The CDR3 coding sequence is TGTGCCAGCAGCTTGGGGGCTAGCGGGGGGGGGCAAGAGACCCAGTACTTC. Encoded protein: CASSLGASGGGQETQYF.

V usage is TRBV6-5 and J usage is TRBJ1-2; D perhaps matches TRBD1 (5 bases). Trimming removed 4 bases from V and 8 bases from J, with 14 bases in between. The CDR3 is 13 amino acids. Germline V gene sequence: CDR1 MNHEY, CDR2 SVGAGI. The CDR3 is CASSFASGRGYTF. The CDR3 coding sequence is TGTGCCAGCAGTTTCGCCTCGGGGCGAGGCTACACCTTC.

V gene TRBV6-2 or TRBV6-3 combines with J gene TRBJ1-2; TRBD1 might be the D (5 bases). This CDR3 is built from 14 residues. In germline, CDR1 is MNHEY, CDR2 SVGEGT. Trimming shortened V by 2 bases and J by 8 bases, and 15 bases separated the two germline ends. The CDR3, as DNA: TGTGCCAGCAGTTACCGGGGACCGTCGGGAGGCTACACCTTC. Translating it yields CASSYRGPSGGYTF.

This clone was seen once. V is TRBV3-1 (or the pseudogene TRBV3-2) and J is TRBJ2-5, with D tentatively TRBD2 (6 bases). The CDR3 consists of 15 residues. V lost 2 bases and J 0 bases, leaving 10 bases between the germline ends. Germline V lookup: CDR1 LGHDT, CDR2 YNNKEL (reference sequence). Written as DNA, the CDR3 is TGTGCCAGCAGCCAAAGAACTAGCTACCAAGAGACCCAGTACTTC. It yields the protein CASSQRTSYQETQYF.

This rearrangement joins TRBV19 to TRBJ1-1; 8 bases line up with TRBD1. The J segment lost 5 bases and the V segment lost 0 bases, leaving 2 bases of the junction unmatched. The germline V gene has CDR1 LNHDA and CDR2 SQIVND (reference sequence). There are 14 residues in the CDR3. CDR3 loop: CASSIETGGTEAFF. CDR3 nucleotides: TGTGCCAGTAGTATAGAAACAGGGGGGACTGAAGCTTTCTTT.

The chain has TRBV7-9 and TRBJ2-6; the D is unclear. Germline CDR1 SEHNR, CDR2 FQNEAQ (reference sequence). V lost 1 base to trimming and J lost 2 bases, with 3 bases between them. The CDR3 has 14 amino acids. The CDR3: CASSLGAGANVLTF. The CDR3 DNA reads TGTGCCAGCAGCTTAGGGGCTGGGGCCAACGTCCTGACTTTC.

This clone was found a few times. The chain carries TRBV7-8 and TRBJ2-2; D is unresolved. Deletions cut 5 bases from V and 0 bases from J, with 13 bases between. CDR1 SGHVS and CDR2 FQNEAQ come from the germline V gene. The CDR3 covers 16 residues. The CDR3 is CASSRGGSSNTGELFF. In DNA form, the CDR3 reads TGTGCCAGCAGCCGAGGTGGCAGTTCGAACACCGGGGAGCTGTTTTTT.

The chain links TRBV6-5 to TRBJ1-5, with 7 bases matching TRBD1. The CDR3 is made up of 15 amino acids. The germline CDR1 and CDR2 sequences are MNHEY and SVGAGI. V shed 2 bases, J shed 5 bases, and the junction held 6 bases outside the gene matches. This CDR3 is CASSYTTGDDQPQHF. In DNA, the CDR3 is TGTGCCAGCAGTTACACAACAGGGGACGATCAGCCCCAGCATTTT.

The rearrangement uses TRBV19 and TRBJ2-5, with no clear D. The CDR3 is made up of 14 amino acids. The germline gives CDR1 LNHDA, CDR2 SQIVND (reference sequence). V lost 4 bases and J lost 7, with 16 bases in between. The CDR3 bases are TGTGCCAGTAGTACCGTCGGAACCGCCGGGACCCAGTACTTC. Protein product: CASSTVGTAGTQYF.

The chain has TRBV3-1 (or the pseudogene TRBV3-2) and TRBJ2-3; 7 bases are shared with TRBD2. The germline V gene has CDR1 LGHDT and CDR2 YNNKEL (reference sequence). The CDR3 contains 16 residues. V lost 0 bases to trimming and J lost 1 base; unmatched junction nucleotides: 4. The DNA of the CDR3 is TGTGCCAGCAGCCAAGACGGGGAGGGCGGCACAGATACGCAGTATTTT. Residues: CASSQDGEGGTDTQYF.

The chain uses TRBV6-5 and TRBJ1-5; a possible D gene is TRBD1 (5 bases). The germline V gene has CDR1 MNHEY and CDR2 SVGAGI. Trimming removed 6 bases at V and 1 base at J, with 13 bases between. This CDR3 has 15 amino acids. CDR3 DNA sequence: TGTGCCAGCAGCTCCGGGACGGTCAGCAATCAGCCCCAGCATTTT. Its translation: CASSSGTVSNQPQHF.

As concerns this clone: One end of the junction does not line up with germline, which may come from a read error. The CDR3 coding sequence is TGCGCCAGCAGCCAAGTGGGGTGGACCCCAATCTTC. It yields the protein CASSQVGWTPIF. J is TRBJ2-7 and V is TRBV4-3, with D unresolved. There are 12 residues in the CDR3. CDR1 and CDR2 from the germline V gene are LGHNA and YSLEER.

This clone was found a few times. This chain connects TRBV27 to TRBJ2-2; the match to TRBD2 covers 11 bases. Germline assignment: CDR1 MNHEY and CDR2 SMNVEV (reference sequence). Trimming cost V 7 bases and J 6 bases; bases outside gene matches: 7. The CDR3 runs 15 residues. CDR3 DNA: TGTGCCAGCACCGATAGCGGGAGGGCCCCCGGGGAGCTGTTTTTT. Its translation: CASTDSGRAPGELFF.

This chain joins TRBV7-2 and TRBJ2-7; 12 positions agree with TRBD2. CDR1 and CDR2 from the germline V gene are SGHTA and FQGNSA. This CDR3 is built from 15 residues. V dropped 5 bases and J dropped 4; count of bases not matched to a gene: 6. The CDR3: CASSITSGGTYEQYF. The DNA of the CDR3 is TGTGCCAGCAGCATAACTAGCGGGGGGACTTACGAGCAGTACTTC.

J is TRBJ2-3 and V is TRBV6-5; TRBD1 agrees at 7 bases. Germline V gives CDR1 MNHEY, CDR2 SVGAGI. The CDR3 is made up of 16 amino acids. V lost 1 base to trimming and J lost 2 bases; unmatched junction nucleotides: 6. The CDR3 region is CASSYFRGLPTDTQYF. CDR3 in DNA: TGTGCCAGCAGTTACTTTAGGGGGCTACCCACAGATACGCAGTATTTT.